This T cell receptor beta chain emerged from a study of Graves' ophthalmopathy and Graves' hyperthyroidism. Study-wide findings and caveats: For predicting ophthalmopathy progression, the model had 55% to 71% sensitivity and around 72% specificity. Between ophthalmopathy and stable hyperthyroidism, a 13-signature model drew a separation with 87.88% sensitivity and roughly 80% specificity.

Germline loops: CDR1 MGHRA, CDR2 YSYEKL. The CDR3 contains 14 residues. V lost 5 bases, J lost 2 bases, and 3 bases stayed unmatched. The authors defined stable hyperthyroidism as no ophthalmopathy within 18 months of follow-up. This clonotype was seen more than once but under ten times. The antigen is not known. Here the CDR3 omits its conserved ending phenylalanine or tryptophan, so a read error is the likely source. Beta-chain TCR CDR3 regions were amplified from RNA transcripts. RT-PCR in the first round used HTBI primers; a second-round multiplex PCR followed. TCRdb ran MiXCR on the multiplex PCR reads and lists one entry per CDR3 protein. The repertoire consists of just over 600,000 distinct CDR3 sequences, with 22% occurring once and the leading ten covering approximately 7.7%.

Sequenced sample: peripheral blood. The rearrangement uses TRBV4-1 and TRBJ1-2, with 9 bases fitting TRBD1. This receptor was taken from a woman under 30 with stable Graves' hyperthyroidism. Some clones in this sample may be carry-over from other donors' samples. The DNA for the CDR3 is TGCGCCAGCAGCTCGGGGACAGGGAACTATGGCTACACCCTC. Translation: CASSSGTGNYGYTL.